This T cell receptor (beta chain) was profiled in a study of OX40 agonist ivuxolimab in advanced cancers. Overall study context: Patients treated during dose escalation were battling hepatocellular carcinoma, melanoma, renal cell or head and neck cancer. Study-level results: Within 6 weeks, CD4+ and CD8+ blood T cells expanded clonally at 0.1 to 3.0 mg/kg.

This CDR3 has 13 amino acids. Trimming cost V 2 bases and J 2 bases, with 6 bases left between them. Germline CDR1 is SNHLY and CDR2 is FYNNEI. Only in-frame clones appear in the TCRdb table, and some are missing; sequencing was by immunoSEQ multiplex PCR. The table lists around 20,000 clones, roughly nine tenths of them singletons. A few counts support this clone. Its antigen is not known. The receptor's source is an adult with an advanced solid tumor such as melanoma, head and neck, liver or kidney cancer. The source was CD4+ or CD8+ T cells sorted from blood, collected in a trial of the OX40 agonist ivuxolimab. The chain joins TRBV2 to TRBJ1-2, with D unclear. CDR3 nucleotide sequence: TGTGCCAGCAGTGAACAGGAAAACTATGGCTACACCTTC. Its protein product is CASSEQENYGYTF.